A selection of T cell receptor beta chains follows, all from one sample in a study of OX40 agonist ivuxolimab in advanced cancers. Clones were sequenced by immunoSEQ multiplex PCR, and TCRdb holds only the in-frame ones, with some missing. The sample has fewer than 60,000 clones, around 80% seen once. The specimen comprised CD4+ or CD8+ T cells sorted from blood, sampled in a trial of the OX40 agonist ivuxolimab. These receptors all stem from an adult with an advanced solid tumor such as melanoma, head and neck, liver or kidney cancer. CDR3s include the opening cysteine and the closing phenylalanine or tryptophan. D genes are given only for firm matches. Rows may omit the clone size; those that give it use once, few, many or a size class.

d_call | clone_size | j_call | v_call | cdr3_aa | cdr3_nt
NA | NA | TRBJ2-3 | TRBV4-3 | CASSQDRAETQYF | TGCGCCAGCAGCCAAGACCGAGCGGAGACGCAGTATTTT
NA | NA | TRBJ2-3 | TRBV5-1 | CASSNTDTQYF | TGCGCCAGCAGCAACACAGATACGCAGTATTTT
TRBD2 | NA | TRBJ2-1 | TRBV29-1 | CSVGWRLAGDNEQFF | TGCAGCGTTGGGTGGCGACTAGCGGGAGACAATGAGCAGTTCTTC
TRBD2 | NA | TRBJ2-1 | TRBV5-1 | CASSLVSGGANEQFF | TGCGCCAGCAGCTTGGTGAGCGGGGGGGCAAATGAGCAGTTCTTC
NA | once | TRBJ2-1 | TRBV10-1 | CATSLPIIGSSYNEQFF | TGCGCCACCAGCCTGCCAATAATCGGGAGCTCCTACAATGAGCAGTTCTTC
TRBD2 | few | TRBJ2-7 | TRBV2 | CASREGGTGSYEQYF | TGTGCCAGCAGGGAGGGAGGGACTGGCTCCTACGAGCAGTACTTC
TRBD2 | NA | TRBJ2-7 | TRBV18 | CASSPASGRNYEQYF | TGTGCCAGCTCACCGGCTAGCGGGAGAAACTACGAGCAGTACTTC
NA | NA | TRBJ2-3 | TRBV28 | CASSWEGTDTQYF | TGTGCCAGCAGCTGGGAGGGCACAGATACGCAGTATTTT
NA | NA | TRBJ2-4 | TRBV6-1 | CASSELPGNIQYF | TGTGCCAGCAGTGAATTACCCGGAAACATTCAGTACTTC
TRBD1 | NA | TRBJ2-2 | TRBV28 | CASSLDRVGTGELFF | TGTGCCAGCAGTCTCGACAGGGTGGGCACCGGGGAGCTGTTTTTT
TRBD1 | NA | TRBJ1-5 | TRBV18 | CASSPQAGGSNQPQHF | TGTGCCAGCTCACCACAGGCAGGGGGGAGCAATCAGCCCCAGCATTTT
NA | once | TRBJ2-7 | TRBV7-2 | CASSFRGVSHEQYF | TGTGCCAGCAGCTTCCGGGGAGTTTCGCACGAGCAGTACTTC
NA | NA | TRBJ1-6 | TRBV7-3 | CASSLVEGSPLHF | TGTGCCAGCAGCTTAGTAGAGGGTTCACCCCTCCACTTT
NA | NA | TRBJ2-7 | TRBV6-4 | CASSDSDEQYF | TGTGCCAGCAGTGACTCGGACGAGCAGTACTTC
TRBD1 | NA | TRBJ2-7 | TRBV7-8 | CASGQWTGGLSEQYF | TGTGCCAGCGGACAGTGGACAGGGGGACTCTCCGAGCAGTACTTC
NA | NA | TRBJ2-7 | TRBV19 | CASSKTGSYEQYF | TGTGCCAGTAGTAAGACGGGGTCCTACGAGCAGTACTTC
NA | NA | TRBJ1-1 | TRBV18 | CASSEWGQNTEAFF | TGTGCCAGCTCAGAATGGGGACAGAACACTGAAGCTTTCTTT
TRBD2 | few | TRBJ2-2 | TRBV18 | CASSRRGGPNTGELFF | TGTGCCAGCTCACGACGGGGGGGCCCGAACACCGGGGAGCTGTTTTTT
TRBD2 | NA | TRBJ2-1 | TRBV27 | CASSLGEGVFYNEQFF | TGTGCCAGCAGTTTGGGGGAGGGAGTGTTCTACAATGAGCAGTTCTTC
NA | NA | TRBJ1-3 | TRBV18 | CASSPTGPGRTGNTIYF | TGTGCCAGCTCACCAACGGGACCGGGGCGCACTGGAAACACCATATATTTT
NA | once | TRBJ2-7 | TRBV28 | CASSFRGGKGYEQYF | TGTGCCAGCAGTTTCAGAGGAGGTAAAGGCTACGAGCAGTACTTC